Shown below are 25 T cell receptor beta chains from a single sample sequenced in a study of early T cells in non-severe SARS-CoV-2 infection. One entry per CDR3 protein results from TCRdb running MiXCR on the 5' RACE reads. The sample yields roughly 53,000 distinct CDR3 sequences, less than 9.5% seen once. Sequencing was performed on whole blood, taken at baseline. The receptors stem from an adult who was a healthcare worker with PCR-confirmed SARS-CoV-2 infection or an uninfected control (not recorded which).

This clonotype was picked up a small number of times. At one of its ends the junction is not consistent with the germline gene, which may arise from a read error. The V gene is TRBV7-7, the J gene TRBJ2-5, with TRBD1 matching 7 bases. There are 15 residues in the CDR3. Germline V gene sequence: CDR1 SSHAT, CDR2 FNYEAQ (reference sequence). The CDR3 loop is CASSPLGQAQETQYF. In nucleotides, the CDR3 is TGTGCTAGCAGCCCCCTAGGACAGGCTCAAGAGACCCAGTACTTC. The whole variable domain, filled in from reference TRBV7-7 and TRBJ2-5, reads GAGVSQSPRYKVTKRGQDVTLRCDPISSHATLYWYQQALGQGPEFLTYFNYEAQPDKSGLPSDRFSAERPEGSISTLTIQRTEQRDSAMYRCASSPLGQAQETQYFGPGTRLLVL.

The chain has TRBV5-4 and TRBJ1-2; 8 nucleotides match TRBD1. V lost 3 bases, J lost 3 bases, and 4 bases stayed unmatched. This CDR3 has 14 residues. Per germline, CDR1 SGHNT and CDR2 YYREEE (reference sequence). The CDR3 DNA reads TGTGCCAGCAGCTCGCAGGGGGCCCACTATGGCTACACCTTC. This sequence encodes CASSSQGAHYGYTF.

This clonotype has only a few counts. The V and J genes are TRBV20-1 and TRBJ2-5; D not certain. There are 11 residues in the CDR3. V lost 5 bases, J lost 4 bases, and 8 bases lay in between. CDR1 and CDR2 (germline): DFQATT, SNEGSKA (reference sequence). The CDR3 nucleotides read TGCAGTGCTGTACGGAGAGAGACCCAGTACTTC. This translates into CSAVRRETQYF.

The J gene is TRBJ2-1, the V gene TRBV20-1, with TRBD2 identical over 13 bases. V lost 6 bases to trimming and J lost 12 bases; unmatched junction nucleotides: 11. Looked up from germline, CDR1 is DFQATT and CDR2 is SNEGSKA (reference sequence). This CDR3 has 14 residues. The CDR3 sequence: CSATSGRADEWQFF. CDR3 nucleotides: TGCAGTGCAACTAGCGGGAGGGCCGACGAATGGCAGTTCTTC.

The chain employs TRBV23-1 and TRBJ2-7; possible D gene TRBD1, 5 bases. TRBV23-1 is an ORF, with its function uncertain. The CDR3 loop spans 12 amino acids. The germline V and J ends were trimmed by 3 bases and 2 bases, with 5 bases remaining between them. The CDR3 sequence is CASSQDTYEQYF. In nucleotides, the CDR3 is TGCGCCAGCAGTCAGGACACCTACGAGCAGTACTTC.

This clonotype was observed a few times. This rearrangement joins TRBV7-9 to TRBJ2-1; tentative D call: TRBD2 (5 bases). The CDR3 length is 16 residues. The V and J ends lost 8 bases and 8 bases respectively, with 25 bases between them. Germline V gene lookup returns CDR1 SEHNR and CDR2 FQNEAQ (reference sequence). CDR3 amino acids: CASRQPGSRKDHEQFF. CDR3 DNA sequence: TGTGCCAGCCGCCAACCGGGGTCAAGGAAGGACCATGAGCAGTTCTTC.

This rearrangement joins TRBV7-8 to TRBJ2-3, with D possibly matching TRBD2 (6 bases). Trimming shortened V by 6 bases and J by 1 base, and 14 bases separated the two germline ends. Germline values: CDR1 SGHVS, CDR2 FQNEAQ. This CDR3 has 15 residues. The CDR3 is CASRYGGLGTDTQYF. CDR3 nucleotide sequence: TGTGCCAGCAGGTACGGGGGACTTGGCACAGATACGCAGTATTTT. The complete variable domain, with remaining parts taken from reference TRBV7-8 and TRBJ2-3, reads GAGVSQSPRYKVAKRGQDVALRCDPISGHVSLFWYQQALGQGPEFLTYFQNEAQLDKSGLPSDRFFAERPEGSVSTLKIQRTQQEDSAVYLCASRYGGLGTDTQYFGPGTRLTVL.

J is TRBJ2-1 and V is TRBV19, with TRBD2 matching over 8 bases. The CDR3 is 15 amino acids. J lost 2 bases, V lost 7 bases, and 7 bases had no gene match. Germline CDR1 is LNHDA and CDR2 is SQIVND (reference sequence). The CDR3 bases are TGTGCCAGTACTGCTTTAGCGGGAACCTACAATGAGCAGTTCTTC. Its translation: CASTALAGTYNEQFF.

The gene calls are TRBV7-8 and TRBJ2-3, with TRBD1 as a possible D gene (5 bases). V was shortened by 5 bases and J by 4 bases, with 7 bases between the two germline ends. CDR1 and CDR2 (germline): SGHVS, FQNEAQ. The CDR3 totals 12 residues. The DNA of the CDR3 is TGTGCCAGCAGCCCGACAGCAGATACGCAGTATTTT. Protein: CASSPTADTQYF.

This clonotype was seen at least ten times. This chain connects TRBV5-6 to TRBJ2-2; TRBD2 is a possible D gene (6 bases). There are 18 residues in the CDR3. V was trimmed by 2 bases and J by 2 bases, leaving 19 bases between them. Germline assignment: CDR1 SGHDT and CDR2 YYEEEE. Written as DNA, the CDR3 is TGTGCCAGCAGCTTTGTAAATTTGGCGGGGAGAAACACCGGGGAGCTGTTTTTT. Protein sequence: CASSFVNLAGRNTGELFF.

This rearrangement joins TRBV12-3 or TRBV12-4 to TRBJ2-5; D uncertain. The CDR3 is 14 amino acids. The V end lost 3 bases, the J end lost 5 bases, and 13 bases lay between the germline ends. The CDR3 coding sequence is TGTGCCAGCAGTTTTCTTCGGGCCCTGGAGACCCAGTACTTC. Protein: CASSFLRALETQYF.

This clonotype was counted ten times or more. This sequence joins TRBV19 and TRBJ2-2, with D perhaps TRBD2 (6 bases). Trimming took 10 bases from V and 7 from J, leaving 19 bases between them. CDR3 length: 14 amino acids. Germline CDR1 is LNHDA and CDR2 is SQIVND (reference sequence). The CDR3 DNA follows: TGTGCCACCTCCCTGGGCGGGGCAGTCGGGGAGCTGTTTTTT. It is translated as CATSLGGAVGELFF.

This clonotype was seen only a few times. One end of the junction fails to match germline, which may point to a read error. The V gene is TRBV12-3 or TRBV12-4, the J gene TRBJ2-3; 10 nucleotides agree with TRBD2. This CDR3 has 14 amino acids. The CDR3 nucleotides are TGTGCCAGCAGTCTAGCGGGAGTGACAGATACGCAGTATTTT. It codes for CASSLAGVTDTQYF.

This clonotype was found many times. The rearrangement joins TRBV4-2 to TRBJ2-5; 11 bases match TRBD2. The length of the CDR3 is 15 residues. The V segment lost 7 bases and the J segment 3 bases; nucleotides outside the gene matches: 7. Germline V CDR1 and CDR2: LGHNA, YNFKEQ. CDR3 protein: CASTASTSGEETQYF. The CDR3, as DNA: TGTGCCAGCACCGCCTCGACTAGCGGGGAAGAGACCCAGTACTTC.

This clonotype appeared a few times. The V and J genes are TRBV7-4 and TRBJ2-4; D gene ambiguous. This CDR3 comprises 14 residues. The V end was cut by 6 bases, the J end by 0 bases, with 9 bases between. Germline V gives CDR1 SGHVT, CDR2 SQSDAQ. The CDR3 DNA reads TGTGCCAGCAGAGGCGACTTAGCCAAAAACATTCAGTACTTC. Protein sequence: CASRGDLAKNIQYF. Full variable domain (remainder filled in from reference TRBV7-4 and TRBJ2-4): GAGVSQSPRYKVAKRGRDVALRCDSISGHVTLYWYRQTLGQGSEVLTYSQSDAQRDKSGRPSGRFSAERPERSVSTLKIQRTEQGDSAVYLCASRGDLAKNIQYFGAGTRLSVL.

This clonotype was recorded many times. This chain joins TRBV3-1 and TRBJ1-2; D may be TRBD1 (6 bases). CDR1 LGHDT and CDR2 YNNKEL come from the germline V gene (reference sequence). Trimming took off 0 bases at V and 2 bases at J, with 22 bases between the two ends. This CDR3 is 19 amino acids long. CDR3 sequence: CASSQDPPGALSGNYGYTF. The CDR3 DNA reads TGTGCCAGCAGCCAAGATCCGCCAGGGGCCCTATCGGGGAACTATGGCTACACCTTC.

The V and J genes are TRBV12-3 or TRBV12-4 and TRBJ1-5; 8 bases align to TRBD1. CDR3 length equals 15 residues. The J segment lost 2 bases and the V segment lost 6 bases, leaving 6 bases of the junction unmatched. The CDR3 DNA follows: TGTGCCAGCAGCTCAGGGGGCTTTGGCAATCAGCCCCAGCATTTT. Residues: CASSSGGFGNQPQHF.

V is TRBV25-1 and J is TRBJ2-7; D assignment may be TRBD1 or TRBD2 (5 bases each). Germline CDR1 MGHDK, CDR2 SYGVNS. The CDR3 is made up of 13 amino acids. With 8 bases removed from V and 7 bases from J, the gap between germline ends came to 18 bases. The CDR3: CASYASGAREQYF. As DNA, the CDR3 is TGTGCCAGCTACGCTTCCGGGGCGAGGGAGCAGTACTTC.

This clonotype was seen a few times. This chain joins TRBV10-2 and TRBJ1-1, with a tentative D call TRBD1 (5 bases). The length of the CDR3 is 15 residues. Trimming took off 9 bases at V and 0 bases at J, with 17 bases between the two ends. Germline V gene data show CDR1 as WSHSY and CDR2 as SAAADI. The CDR3 DNA reads TGCGCCAGTCGTGACTCGGGACGGGTGAACACTGAAGCTTTCTTT. This codes for CASRDSGRVNTEAFF.

J is TRBJ2-7 and V is TRBV5-1; D tentatively reads TRBD1 or TRBD2 (5 bases each). Between the trimmed V and J ends, which lost 2 bases and 5 bases, there was a span of 17 bases. CDR1 SGHRS and CDR2 YFSETQ come from the germline V gene. This CDR3 is 15 amino acids long. The CDR3, as DNA: TGCGCCAGCAGCTTAATGGGAGCCCGGGGCGACGAGCAGTACTTC. Its protein is CASSLMGARGDEQYF. Drawing the rest from reference TRBV5-1 and TRBJ2-7, the complete variable domain is KAGVTQTPRYLIKTRGQQVTLSCSPISGHRSVSWYQQTPGQGLQFLFEYFSETQRNKGNFPGRFSGRQFSNSRSEMNVSTLELGDSALYLCASSLMGARGDEQYFGPGTRLTVT.

This clonotype has ten or more counts. The V call is TRBV7-8, the J call TRBJ2-7; D might be TRBD2 (6 bases). The CDR3 sequence is 14 residues long. Germline assignment: CDR1 SGHVS and CDR2 FQNEAQ. Between the trimmed V and J ends, which lost 2 bases and 3 bases, there was a span of 11 bases. This chain's CDR3 is CASSLTRGNYEQYF. The CDR3 DNA sequence: TGTGCCAGCAGCTTAACGCGGGGCAACTACGAGCAGTACTTC.

The rearrangement uses TRBV18 and TRBJ1-5, with TRBD1 as a possible D gene (5 bases). Trimming stripped 2 bases from V and 1 base from J, with 9 bases between. The CDR3 sequence is 15 residues long. Germline CDR1 is KGHSH and CDR2 is LQKENI. CDR3 bases: TGTGCCAGCTCACCATTTGACAGCAGCAATCAGCCCCAGCATTTT. As protein: CASSPFDSSNQPQHF.

The V gene is TRBV5-1, the J gene TRBJ2-5, with D tentatively TRBD1 or TRBD2 (5 bases each). The CDR3 contains 14 residues. V dropped 0 bases and J dropped 1 base, with 7 bases sitting between them. Germline CDR1 is SGHRS and CDR2 is YFSETQ. The CDR3 DNA follows: TGCGCCAGCAGCTTGGTCGGGGCCCAAGAGACCCAGTACTTC. Translation gives CASSLVGAQETQYF.

The V and J genes are TRBV11-2 and TRBJ2-5; perhaps TRBD2 as D (5 bases). Germline CDR1 reads SGHAT; CDR2 reads FQNNGV. Trimming left V 1 base short and J 1 base short, with 13 bases between. CDR3 length: 16 residues. CDR3 coding DNA: TGTGCCAGCAGCTTAGCGGTAGGACTGTCCCAAGAGACCCAGTACTTC. Encoded protein: CASSLAVGLSQETQYF.

This clonotype came up a few times. The rearrangement uses TRBV18 and TRBJ1-1; D perhaps matches TRBD1 (5 bases). The CDR3 has 12 amino acids. The V end was cut by 6 bases, the J end by 8 bases, with 13 bases between. Germline lookup yields CDR1 KGHSH and CDR2 LQKENI. The CDR3 DNA reads as TGTGCCAGCTCCCCTATGGGGGACGAAGCTTTCTTT. It specifies CASSPMGDEAFF.